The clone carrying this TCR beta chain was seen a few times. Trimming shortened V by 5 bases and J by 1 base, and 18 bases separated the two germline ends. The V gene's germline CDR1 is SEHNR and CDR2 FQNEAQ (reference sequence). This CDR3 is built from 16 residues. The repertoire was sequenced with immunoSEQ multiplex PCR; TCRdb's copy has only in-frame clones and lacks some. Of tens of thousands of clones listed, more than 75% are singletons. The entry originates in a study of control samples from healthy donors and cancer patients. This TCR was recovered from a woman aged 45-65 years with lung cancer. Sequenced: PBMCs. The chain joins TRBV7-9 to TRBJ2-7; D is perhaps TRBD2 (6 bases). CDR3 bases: TGTGCCAGCAGCCCCTACGGAGGGGTCGGGTCCTACGAGCAGTACTTC. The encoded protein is CASSPYGGVGSYEQYF.